This T cell receptor (beta chain) derives from a study of control samples from healthy donors and cancer patients. Germline V lookup: CDR1 PRHDT, CDR2 FYEKMQ (reference sequence). CDR3 length equals 13 residues. V shed 1 base and J shed 3 bases, with 6 bases lying between them. Generated by immunoSEQ multiplex PCR, the TCRdb table keeps only in-frame clones and is missing some. In the table there are approximately 150,000 clones, about 90% of which are singletons. Input material: blood. The receptor comes from a woman in her twenties or thirties in good health. J is TRBJ1-1 and V is TRBV13; D is undetermined. CDR3 bases: TGTGCCAGCAGCTTAGATCGGGACACTGAAGCTTTCTTT. It translates to CASSLDRDTEAFF.